This T cell receptor beta chain was recovered during a study of vaccination effects on CD4 cells after COVID-19. Researchers isolated CD4+ T cells once approximately ten days of culture had elapsed. A word on this clone: Its antigen is currently unknown.

Sequencing was performed with immunoSEQ multiplex PCR; in TCRdb, only in-frame clones are kept and a portion is missing. The sample shows about 39,000 clones, over 80% of them seen only once. Material: CD4+ T cells from PBMCs cultured without peptide, obtained before COVID-19 vaccination. The receptor's source is a human donor who received a COVID-19 vaccine.

In DNA form, the CDR3 reads TGTGCCAGCAGCCTGGACGGCACGGGAGGCTACACCTTC. Translated, it gives CASSLDGTGGYTF. V usage is TRBV28 and J usage is TRBJ1-2, with D unclear. The CDR3 runs to 13 residues. Trimming left V 6 bases short and J 8 bases short, with 16 bases between. Germline-derived CDR1 and CDR2 are MDHEN and SYDVKM.